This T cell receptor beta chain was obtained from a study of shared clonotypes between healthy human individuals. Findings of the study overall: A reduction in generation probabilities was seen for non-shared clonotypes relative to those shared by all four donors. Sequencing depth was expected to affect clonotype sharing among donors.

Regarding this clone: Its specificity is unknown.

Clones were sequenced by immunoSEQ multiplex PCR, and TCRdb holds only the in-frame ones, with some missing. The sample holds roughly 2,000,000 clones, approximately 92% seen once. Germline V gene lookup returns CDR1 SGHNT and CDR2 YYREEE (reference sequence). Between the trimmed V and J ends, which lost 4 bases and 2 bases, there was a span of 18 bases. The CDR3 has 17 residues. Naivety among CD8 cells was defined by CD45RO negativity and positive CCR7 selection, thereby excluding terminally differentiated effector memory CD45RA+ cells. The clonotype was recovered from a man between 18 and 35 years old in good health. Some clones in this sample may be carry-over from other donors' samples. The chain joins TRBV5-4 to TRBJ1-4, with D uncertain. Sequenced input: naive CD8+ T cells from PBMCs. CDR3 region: CASSPGIPGPTNEKLFF. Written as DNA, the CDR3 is TGTGCCAGCAGCCCCGGGATTCCCGGCCCTACTAATGAAAAACTGTTTTTT.